The 10 T cell receptor beta chains below were found in one sample sequenced in a study of blood T cell repertoires in COVID-19. Repertoires were generated with immunoSEQ multiplex PCR, while TCRdb's copy carries only in-frame clones and drops some. The sample yields tens of thousands of clones, about 90% seen once. The sequenced sample was peripheral blood. The receptors here all came from a middle-aged woman with active or convalescent COVID-19.

The genes are TRBV11-1 and TRBJ1-2, with TRBD1 as a possible D gene (6 bases). Trimming took 5 bases from V and 5 from J, leaving 15 bases between them. The CDR3 is made up of 14 amino acids. Germline V CDR1 and CDR2: SGHAT, FQDESV (reference sequence). CDR3 residues: CASSRNRQEYGYTF. CDR3 coding DNA: TGTGCCAGCAGCAGAAATCGACAGGAATATGGCTACACCTTC.

The genes are TRBV6-5 and TRBJ1-1, with D unclear. Trimming stripped 0 bases from V and 4 bases from J, with 6 bases between. The CDR3 loop spans 13 amino acids. Germline V gives CDR1 MNHEY, CDR2 SVGAGI. CDR3 residues: CASSYSGGTEAFF. The CDR3 DNA reads TGTGCCAGCAGTTACTCGGGAGGCACTGAAGCTTTCTTT.

This chain uses TRBV25-1 with TRBJ1-2; D ambiguous. V was shortened by 5 bases and J by 2 bases, with 6 bases between the two germline ends. CDR3 length: 12 residues. In germline, CDR1 is MGHDK, CDR2 SYGVNS. The CDR3 DNA sequence: TGTGCCAGCAGTAACCTAAACTATGGCTACACCTTC. Protein: CASSNLNYGYTF.

The genes are TRBV28 and TRBJ1-3; 9 bases map to TRBD1. The J segment lost 2 bases and the V segment lost 4 bases, leaving 3 bases of the junction unmatched. Per germline, CDR1 MDHEN and CDR2 SYDVKM. The CDR3 has 15 amino acids. CDR3 nucleotide sequence: TGTGCCAGCAGTTCCCGGGACAGGGCTGGAAACACCATATATTTT. The encoded protein is CASSSRDRAGNTIYF.

In its sample, this clone was seen a few times. The rearrangement links TRBV3-1 (or the pseudogene TRBV3-2) to TRBJ1-2, with no clear D. CDR1 is LGHDT and CDR2 is YNNKEL in the germline V gene (reference sequence). The CDR3 covers 17 residues. Between the trimmed V and J ends, which lost 0 bases and 4 bases, there was a span of 18 bases. CDR3 sequence reads: CASSQEPRGSSVYGYTF. Here the CDR3 DNA reads TGTGCCAGCAGCCAAGAGCCCCGAGGCAGCTCTGTCTATGGCTACACCTTC.

This clone was recorded only once. The genes are TRBV29-1 and TRBJ2-7; 14 nucleotides match TRBD2. The end of the DNA is better explained by TRBJ2-5, so the J call may be wrong. The germline gives CDR1 SQVTM, CDR2 ANQGSEA. This CDR3 comprises 15 residues. Here the CDR3 DNA reads TGCAGCGTTGAAACCGGACTAGCGGGGGGAGAGACCCAGTACTTC. Translating gives CSVETGLAGGETQYF.

The chain uses TRBV7-3 and TRBJ1-2; weak D call: TRBD1 (5 bases). The CDR3 has 14 amino acids. Germline CDR1 reads SGHTA; CDR2 reads FQGTGA. V shed 6 bases and J shed 3 bases, with 14 bases lying between them. The CDR3 coding sequence is TGTGCCAGCAGTCCATCCGGGACTGACTATGGCTACACCTTC. Amino acids: CASSPSGTDYGYTF.

The chain uses TRBV5-4 and TRBJ1-2; maybe TRBD1 (6 bases). V lost 0 bases, J lost 4 bases, and 10 bases lay in between. Germline V CDR1 and CDR2: SGHNT, YYREEE (reference sequence). The CDR3 loop spans 14 amino acids. The CDR3 loop is CASSLEQGFYGYTF. The CDR3, as DNA: TGTGCCAGCAGCTTGGAACAGGGTTTCTATGGCTACACCTTC.

The V gene is TRBV28, the J gene TRBJ1-4, with D possibly being TRBD1 (5 bases). The CDR3 has 15 amino acids. V lost 10 bases, J lost 2 bases, and 17 bases lay in between. From germline, CDR1 is MDHEN and CDR2 SYDVKM. The CDR3 here is CATQGHDGTNEKLFF. The CDR3 DNA follows: TGTGCCACCCAGGGCCACGATGGGACTAATGAAAAACTGTTTTTT. Full variable domain (rest looked up from reference TRBV28 and TRBJ1-4): DVKVTQSSRYLVKRTGEKVFLECVQDMDHENMFWYRQDPGLGLRLIYFSYDVKMKEKGDIPEGYSVSREKKERFSLILESASTNQTSMYLCATQGHDGTNEKLFFGSGTQLSVL.

The chain carries TRBV28 and TRBJ1-2; the D gene is possibly TRBD1 (5 bases). V lost 6 bases and J 7 bases, leaving 18 bases between the germline ends. The CDR3 has 14 residues. CDR1 MDHEN and CDR2 SYDVKM come from the germline V gene. The CDR3 spells CASSPRAGGSGYTF. As DNA, the CDR3 is TGTGCCAGCAGCCCCAGGGCTGGGGGGAGTGGCTACACCTTC.